This TCR beta chain is from a study of shared clonotypes between healthy human individuals. The overall study: The plates for each donor numbered three CD4 naive, three CD4 memory, two CD8 naive and one CD8 memory. The study's findings and limits: Despite large depth, sorted-subset datasets appeared incompletely sequenced. Around 5% was the fraction of naive CD4 clonotypes found shared across four donors. It was the non-shared clonotypes that had lower generation probabilities than clonotypes shared by all four donors.

As to this clone: The antigen remains undetermined. Other nucleotide sequences in the sample specify the same CDR3.

Assay: immunoSEQ multiplex PCR; the TCRdb copy retains only in-frame clones and omits some. The table shows around 2,000,000 clones, with 85% to 95% occurring only once. Naive CD8 populations comprised CD45RO-negative cells positively selected for CCR7, excluding terminally differentiated effector memory CD45RA+ cells. This CDR3 is built from 14 residues. With V trimmed by 3 bases and J by 3 bases, 2 bases remained unmatched. Germline values: CDR1 SGHRS, CDR2 YFSETQ. The sequenced material came from naive CD8+ T cells from PBMCs. The chain combines TRBV5-1 with TRBJ2-7; TRBD1 matches 11 bases. This receptor was taken from a man aged 18 to 29 in good health. Some clones in this sample may be carry-over from other donors' samples. In DNA form, the CDR3 reads TGCGCCAGCAGCTCCGGGACAGGGGGCTACGAGCAGTACTTC. Translated: CASSSGTGGYEQYF. The variable domain in full, completed from reference TRBV5-1 and TRBJ2-7, reads KAGVTQTPRYLIKTRGQQVTLSCSPISGHRSVSWYQQTPGQGLQFLFEYFSETQRNKGNFPGRFSGRQFSNSRSEMNVSTLELGDSALYLCASSSGTGGYEQYFGPGTRLTVT.